This T cell receptor beta chain originates from a study of T cell responses to AZD1222 COVID-19 vaccine. Study-wide points: Receipt of two AZD1222 doses was followed by a rise in Spike-specific TCR breadth and depth. Females outnumbered males among donors, who were mostly white British; clonal diversity was possibly underestimated. The repertoires were collected only after the peak T cell response.

Remarks on this clone: Its antigen is unknown.

The table came from immunoSEQ multiplex PCR; TCRdb's copy has only in-frame clones and leaves some out. The table shows about 140,000 clones, with approximately 91% occurring only once. Pooling covered second doses at about 4 or about 12 weeks. The CDR3 spans 13 residues. CDR1 and CDR2 from the germline V gene are KGHSH and LQKENI. The trim removed 5 bases at V and 4 bases at J, leaving 4 bases unmatched. The sequence came from an adult who received the AZD1222 COVID-19 vaccine. The chain couples TRBV18 to TRBJ1-1, with TRBD1 identical over 7 bases. The specimen comprised peripheral blood, sampled 28 days after the second AZD1222 dose. The DNA for the CDR3 is TGTGCCAGCTCAGCACAGGGGAGCACTGAAGCTTTCTTT. It is translated as CASSAQGSTEAFF.